These 10 T cell receptor beta chains originate from one sample sequenced in a study of cytomegalovirus exposure and HLA in healthy donors. PCR involved 60 Vbeta and 13 Jbeta primers. Generated by immunoSEQ multiplex PCR, the TCRdb table keeps only in-frame clones and is missing some. The repertoire includes around 280,000 clones, about 90% of them detected once, and roughly 2.3% sits in the top ten. Sequencing input: PBMCs. These receptors were taken from a woman younger than 30 in good health and CMV-seronegative.

This chain connects TRBV27 to TRBJ1-2; D call uncertain. This CDR3 has 19 amino acids. Per germline, CDR1 MNHEY and CDR2 SMNVEV (reference sequence). The V and J ends lost 2 bases and 0 bases respectively, with 22 bases between them. This chain's CDR3 is CASSLVWDPWVGTNYGYTF. CDR3 nucleotide sequence: TGTGCCAGCAGTTTAGTTTGGGATCCTTGGGTCGGGACTAACTATGGCTACACCTTC.

As for this clone: The same CDR3 also results from other DNA sequences found in this sample. The rearrangement uses TRBV5-5 and TRBJ1-1, with TRBD1 as a possible D gene (5 bases). The ends were cut back, 1 base at V and 1 base at J, with 5 bases in the middle. CDR1 SGHKS and CDR2 YYEKEE come from the germline V gene (reference sequence). The length of the CDR3 is 13 residues. CDR3 DNA: TGTGCCAGCAGCTTGACAGGGAACACTGAAGCTTTCTTT. It translates to CASSLTGNTEAFF.

V gene TRBV5-4 combines with J gene TRBJ1-1, with 8 nucleotides matching TRBD1. Germline values: CDR1 SGHNT, CDR2 YYREEE (reference sequence). This CDR3 contains 14 residues. After removal of 3 bases from V and 1 base from J, the junction contained 2 bases not matched to a gene. CDR3 sequence: CASSYGQGNTEAFF. The DNA for the CDR3 is TGTGCCAGCAGCTACGGACAGGGGAACACTGAAGCTTTCTTT.

The chain's CDR3 is CASSFTRVGTEAFF. CDR3 DNA sequence: TGCGCCAGCAGCTTTACCAGGGTGGGCACTGAAGCTTTCTTT. J is TRBJ1-1 and V is TRBV5-1, with D possibly being TRBD1 (5 bases). Germline V gene data show CDR1 as SGHRS and CDR2 as YFSETQ. Trimming shortened V by 2 bases and J by 4 bases, and 12 bases separated the two germline ends. The CDR3 consists of 14 residues.

This chain joins TRBV5-1 and TRBJ1-1, with D unclear. The CDR3 runs to 15 residues. Trimming cost V 3 bases and J 2 bases, with 14 bases left between them. Germline V gene data show CDR1 as SGHRS and CDR2 as YFSETQ. The CDR3 coding sequence is TGCGCCAGCAGCTCTGCAGGTAACTCTAACACTGAAGCTTTCTTT. Protein: CASSSAGNSNTEAFF.

The genes are TRBV7-9 and TRBJ2-7, with 8 bases that match TRBD1. The germline gives CDR1 SEHNR, CDR2 FQNEAQ (reference sequence). The CDR3 sequence is 16 residues long. With 5 bases clipped from V and 7 bases from J, the junction kept 16 bases outside the gene matches. In DNA form, the CDR3 reads TGTGCCAGCAGCCCCAAGACAGGGGAGTCATTGGGAGAGCAGTACTTC. Translation gives CASSPKTGESLGEQYF. Full variable domain (rest looked up from reference TRBV7-9 and TRBJ2-7): DTGVSQNPRHKITKRGQNVTFRCDPISEHNRLYWYRQTLGQGPEFLTYFQNEAQLEKSRLLSDRFSAERPKGSFSTLEIQRTEQGDSAMYLCASSPKTGESLGEQYFGPGTRLTVT.

The chain links TRBV6-1 to TRBJ1-5; TRBD1 might be the D (5 bases). The CDR3 totals 15 residues. CDR1 MNHNS and CDR2 SASEGT come from the germline V gene. The V gene lost 4 bases and the J gene lost 4 bases, with 14 bases spanning the gap. The CDR3 DNA follows: TGTGCCAGCAGTGGCTGGGCCGGGGGGAATCAGCCCCAGCATTTT. Translated, it gives CASSGWAGGNQPQHF.

Concerning this clone itself: Other DNA sequences within the sample encode an identical CDR3. The gene calls are TRBV27 and TRBJ1-1; possible D gene TRBD1, 5 bases. From germline, CDR1 is MNHEY and CDR2 SMNVEV (reference sequence). The CDR3 is 14 amino acids. V was shortened by 5 bases and J by 0 bases, with 10 bases between the two germline ends. CDR3 coding DNA: TGTGCCAGCAGTCTTCAGGGTATGAACACTGAAGCTTTCTTT. It encodes CASSLQGMNTEAFF.

This clone appeared once. The same CDR3 can be traced to other DNA sequences in this sample. The chain recombines TRBV6-5 with TRBJ1-1; no clear D gene. Per the germline V gene, CDR1 is MNHEY and CDR2 is SVGAGI. Trimming removed 6 bases at V and 6 bases at J, with 17 bases between. The CDR3 length is 14 residues. CDR3 protein: CASRPFWASAEAFF. As DNA, the CDR3 is TGTGCCAGCAGACCCTTTTGGGCGTCCGCTGAAGCTTTCTTT.

Of note for this clone: At one end, the junction sequence differs from germline, possibly due to a read error. The V and J genes are TRBV7-7 and TRBJ2-1, with D unclear. Per germline, CDR1 SSHAT and CDR2 FNYEAQ (reference sequence). CDR3 length equals 14 residues. The CDR3 loop reads CASSLRDGDNEQFF. For the CDR3, the DNA is TGTGCTAGCAGCTTACGCGACGGAGACAATGAGCAGTTCTTC.